A selection of T cell receptor beta chains follows, all from one sample in a study of cytomegalovirus exposure and HLA in healthy donors. The repertoire was sequenced with immunoSEQ multiplex PCR; TCRdb's copy has only in-frame clones and lacks some. The repertoire holds over 150,000 clones, with approximately 75% as singletons. The specimen was PBMCs. The receptors shown here come from a man aged 25 to 40 in good health and CMV-seropositive. Both conserved end residues are part of each CDR3. The D gene is left open where the match is weak. Expanded clones get a size class; other rows say once, few or many, or leave the size out.

CDR3 protein | CDR3 DNA | clone size | J gene | V gene | D gene
CASSVETSGVIPYEQYF | TGTGCCAGCAGCGTAGAAACTAGCGGAGTCATACCCTACGAGCAGTACTTC | - | TRBJ2-7 | TRBV9 | TRBD2
CASRDTGAYGYTF | TGTGCCAGCAGGGACACAGGGGCCTATGGCTACACCTTC | few | TRBJ1-2 | TRBV6-1 | TRBD1
CASSPLGQGFYEQYF | TGTGCCAGCAGCCCCCTAGGGCAGGGCTTCTACGAGCAGTACTTC | - | TRBJ2-7 | TRBV11-2 | -
CASSLDGGQGLAGTTYEQYF | TGTGCCAGCAGCTTAGATGGCGGACAGGGACTAGCGGGAACCACCTACGAGCAGTACTTC | - | TRBJ2-7 | TRBV11-2 | TRBD2
CASSKGRQGVTGNTIYF | TGTGCCAGCAGCAAAGGGAGACAGGGGGTGACTGGAAACACCATATATTTT | - | TRBJ1-3 | TRBV4-2 | TRBD1
CASSSGQGAEETGELFF | TGTGCCAGCAGCTCGGGACAGGGGGCAGAGGAGACCGGGGAGCTGTTTTTT | - | TRBJ2-2 | TRBV9 | TRBD1
CASSTGNTEAFF | TGTGCCAGTAGTACAGGGAACACTGAAGCTTTCTTT | - | TRBJ1-1 | TRBV19 | -
CSVAGDGNQPQHF | TGCAGCGTTGCAGGGGATGGCAATCAGCCCCAGCATTTT | - | TRBJ1-5 | TRBV29-1 | -
CAWSVPSDGYTF | TGTGCCTGGAGTGTCCCCAGCGATGGCTACACCTTC | - | TRBJ1-2 | TRBV30 | -
CASSEGTGRGNTEAFF | TGTGCCAGCAGTGAGGGGACAGGAAGGGGCAACACTGAAGCTTTCTTT | - | TRBJ1-1 | TRBV6-1 | TRBD1
CASSPPVSRPQETQYF | TGTGCCAGCAGCCCTCCTGTTTCGCGGCCGCAAGAGACCCAGTACTTC | - | TRBJ2-5 | TRBV7-9 | -
CASSLEGAGAYTEAFF | TGTGCCAGCAGCTTAGAGGGGGCAGGGGCTTACACTGAAGCTTTCTTT | few | TRBJ1-1 | TRBV7-9 | TRBD1
CASSLLYEQYF | TGTGCCAGCAGCCTTCTCTACGAGCAGTACTTC | few | TRBJ2-7 | TRBV7-2 | -
CASSYPEANEKLFF | TGTGCCAGCAGTTACCCGGAAGCGAATGAAAAACTGTTTTTT | few | TRBJ1-4 | TRBV6-6 | -
CASSGGLAGFEQFF | TGTGCCAGCAGTGGGGGACTAGCGGGATTTGAGCAGTTCTTC | once | TRBJ2-1 | TRBV7-9 | TRBD2
CASSLNSNEKLFF | TGTGCCAGCAGCCTAAACAGCAATGAAAAACTGTTTTTT | few | TRBJ1-4 | TRBV5-4 | -
CASRWDTLGNTEAFF | TGTGCCAGCAGATGGGACACCCTGGGGAACACTGAAGCTTTCTTT | - | TRBJ1-1 | TRBV6-5 | -
CASSYGTGEVSPLHF | TGTGCCAGCAGTTACGGTACAGGGGAAGTTTCACCCCTCCACTTT | - | TRBJ1-6 | TRBV6-5 | TRBD1
CASSTLRSSGNTIYF | TGTGCCAGTAGTACCCTGAGGAGCTCTGGAAACACCATATATTTT | - | TRBJ1-3 | TRBV19 | -
CASSSPGQGSYEQYF | TGTGCCAGTAGTTCACCGGGACAGGGGAGTTACGAGCAGTACTTC | - | TRBJ2-7 | TRBV19 | TRBD1
CASSTGQGGQPQHF | TGCGCCAGCAGCACCGGACAGGGAGGCCAGCCCCAGCATTTT | - | TRBJ1-5 | TRBV5-1 | TRBD1
CASSVDRGSSSYNEQFF | TGTGCCAGCAGCGTGGACAGGGGTTCGAGCTCCTACAATGAGCAGTTCTTC | - | TRBJ2-1 | TRBV9 | TRBD1
CASSLEGGQGAGTEAFF | TGTGCCAGCAGCTTAGAGGGGGGGCAGGGGGCGGGCACTGAAGCTTTCTTT | - | TRBJ1-1 | TRBV7-9 | TRBD1
CSSSLALSRTSGSDEQFF | TGTTCCAGCAGCTTAGCCTTATCTAGGACTAGCGGGAGCGATGAGCAGTTCTTC | - | TRBJ2-1 | TRBV7-9 | TRBD2
CASSFGTPGGPYEQYF | TGCGCCAGCAGCTTCGGGACACCAGGAGGCCCCTACGAGCAGTACTTC | - | TRBJ2-7 | TRBV5-1 | -
CASSYSVQELYEQYF | TGTGCCAGCAGTTACTCGGTTCAAGAACTCTACGAGCAGTACTTC | - | TRBJ2-7 | TRBV6-5 | -
CASSPLVTVYEQYF | TGTGCCAGCAGCCCGCTCGTTACGGTTTACGAGCAGTACTTC | - | TRBJ2-7 | TRBV7-2 | -
CASSQWTGEGETQYF | TGTGCCAGCAGCCAGTGGACAGGGGAGGGCGAGACCCAGTACTTC | - | TRBJ2-5 | TRBV9 | TRBD1
CASSPLLAGYTDTQYF | TGTGCCAGCTCACCACTGCTCGCGGGGTACACAGATACGCAGTATTTT | - | TRBJ2-3 | TRBV18 | -
CASSPNRQGGGEKLFF | TGTGCCAGCAGCCCAAACCGACAGGGAGGAGGTGAAAAACTGTTTTTT | - | TRBJ1-4 | TRBV7-2 | TRBD1
CASSQEVAGAFEQYF | TGTGCCAGCAGCCAAGAAGTAGCGGGAGCTTTCGAGCAGTACTTC | - | TRBJ2-7 | TRBV6-5 | TRBD2
CSVVYRGETQYF | TGCAGCGTTGTGTACAGGGGAGAGACCCAGTACTTC | - | TRBJ2-5 | TRBV29-1 | TRBD1
CASSQVSRASNQPQHF | TGTGCCAGCAGCCAAGTATCCAGGGCCAGCAATCAGCCCCAGCATTTT | - | TRBJ1-5 | TRBV4-2 | -
CASSQEMNRGLDGYTF | TGCGCCAGCAGCCAGGAAATGAACAGGGGGCTGGATGGCTACACCTTC | - | TRBJ1-2 | TRBV5-1 | TRBD1
CASSLETGGGEKLFF | TGCGCCAGCAGCTTGGAGACAGGGGGCGGAGAAAAACTGTTTTTT | - | TRBJ1-4 | TRBV5-1 | TRBD1
CSVEGLAQRTDTQYF | TGCAGCGTTGAAGGGCTAGCCCAGCGCACAGATACGCAGTATTTT | - | TRBJ2-3 | TRBV29-1 | -
CASSISSGISSYEQYF | TGTGCCAGTAGTATAAGTAGCGGGATAAGCTCCTACGAGCAGTACTTC | few | TRBJ2-7 | TRBV19 | TRBD2
CASSHGSSGANVLTF | TGTGCCAGCAGCCACGGGAGCTCTGGGGCCAACGTCCTGACTTTC | - | TRBJ2-6 | TRBV11-1 | -
CASRTGLSTDTQYF | TGTGCCAGCAGGACAGGGCTAAGCACAGATACGCAGTATTTT | once | TRBJ2-3 | TRBV2 | TRBD1
CASSIFPPGGYGYTF | TGTGCCAGTAGTATATTCCCGCCAGGGGGCTATGGCTACACCTTC | once | TRBJ1-2 | TRBV19 | TRBD1
CASSLGGRVYNEQFF | TGTGCCAGCAGCTTAGGCGGGAGAGTCTACAATGAGCAGTTCTTC | - | TRBJ2-1 | TRBV5-8 | TRBD2
CASSLAEYRGLNQPQHF | TGTGCCAGCAGCTTAGCGGAGTACAGGGGCCTCAATCAGCCCCAGCATTTT | few | TRBJ1-5 | TRBV7-8 | TRBD1
CASSADFTSTYEQYF | TGTGCCAGCAGTGCAGACTTTACCTCTACCTACGAGCAGTACTTC | few | TRBJ2-7 | TRBV2 | -
CAWTSGGNIQYF | TGTGCCTGGACTAGCGGGGGGAACATTCAGTACTTC | - | TRBJ2-4 | TRBV30 | TRBD2
CASSATTSGIHEQYF | TGTGCCAGCAGCGCAACGACTAGCGGGATCCACGAGCAGTACTTC | - | TRBJ2-7 | TRBV9 | TRBD2
CASRGLGQIWGYTF | TGTGCCAGCAGAGGACTCGGACAGATCTGGGGCTACACCTTC | - | TRBJ1-2 | TRBV28 | -
CASGATGMNTEAFF | TGTGCCAGCGGAGCGACAGGCATGAACACTGAAGCTTTCTTT | - | TRBJ1-1 | TRBV6-5 | -
CAWTRGHGEQYF | TGTGCCTGGACTAGGGGGCATGGCGAGCAGTACTTC | - | TRBJ2-7 | TRBV30 | TRBD1
CASSWPDTQYF | TGTGCCAGCAGTTGGCCAGATACGCAGTATTTT | few | TRBJ2-3 | TRBV6-5 | -
CASSLGGEEEKLFF | TGTGCCAGCAGCCTCGGAGGGGAAGAGGAAAAACTGTTTTTT | - | TRBJ1-4 | TRBV28 | -
CASSMGTGNHGYTF | TGTGCCAGTAGTATGGGGACAGGGAACCATGGCTACACCTTC | - | TRBJ1-2 | TRBV19 | TRBD1
CAISRQGGDEAFF | TGTGCCATCAGCCGTCAGGGGGGCGACGAAGCTTTCTTT | - | TRBJ1-1 | TRBV10-3 | TRBD1
CASSQEDGEMRAGNTIYF | TGTGCCAGCAGCCAAGAGGACGGGGAAATGAGGGCTGGAAACACCATATATTTT | few | TRBJ1-3 | TRBV4-2 | -